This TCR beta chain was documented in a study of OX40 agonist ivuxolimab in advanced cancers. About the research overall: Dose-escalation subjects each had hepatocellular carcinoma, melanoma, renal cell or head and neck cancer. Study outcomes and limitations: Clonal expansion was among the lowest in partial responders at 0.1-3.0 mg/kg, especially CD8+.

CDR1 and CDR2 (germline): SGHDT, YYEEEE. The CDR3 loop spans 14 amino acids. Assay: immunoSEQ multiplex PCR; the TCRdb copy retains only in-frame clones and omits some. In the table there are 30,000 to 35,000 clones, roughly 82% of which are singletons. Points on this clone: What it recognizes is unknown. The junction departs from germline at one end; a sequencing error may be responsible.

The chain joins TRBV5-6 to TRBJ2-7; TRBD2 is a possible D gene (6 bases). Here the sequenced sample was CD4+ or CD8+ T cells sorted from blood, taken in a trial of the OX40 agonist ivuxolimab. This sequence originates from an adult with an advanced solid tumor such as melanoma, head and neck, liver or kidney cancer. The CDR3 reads CANSLGGSSYEQYF. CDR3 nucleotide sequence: TGTGCCAACAGCTTGGGGGGTTCTTCCTACGAGCAGTACTTC.